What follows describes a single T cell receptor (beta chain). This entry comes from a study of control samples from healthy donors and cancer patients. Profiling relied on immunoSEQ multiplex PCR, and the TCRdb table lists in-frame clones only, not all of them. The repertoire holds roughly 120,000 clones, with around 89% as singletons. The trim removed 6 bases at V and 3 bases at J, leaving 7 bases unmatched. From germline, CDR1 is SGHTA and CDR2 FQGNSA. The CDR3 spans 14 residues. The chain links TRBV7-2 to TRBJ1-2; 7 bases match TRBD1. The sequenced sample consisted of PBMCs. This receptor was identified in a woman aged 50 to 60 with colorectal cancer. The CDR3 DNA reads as TGTGCCAGCAGAAACAACAGGGGAGACTATGGCTACACCTTC. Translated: CASRNNRGDYGYTF. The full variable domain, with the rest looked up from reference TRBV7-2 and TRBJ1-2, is GAGVSQSPSNKVTEKGKDVELRCDPISGHTALYWYRQSLGQGLEFLIYFQGNSAPDKSGLPSDRFSAERTGGSVSTLTIQRTQQEDSAVYLCASRNNRGDYGYTFGSGTRLTVV.